This TCR beta chain appears in the sequencing data of a study of cytomegalovirus exposure and HLA in healthy donors. The CDR3 spans 15 residues. Germline V CDR1 and CDR2: MDHEN, SYDVKM. V shed 6 bases, J shed 6 bases, and the junction held 7 bases outside the gene matches. Broader study findings: Researchers reported that a few CMV-associated chains were confirmed in vitro as CMV antigen-specific. Among CMV-associated TCR beta chains, most appeared HLA-restricted in a later analysis.

About this clone itself: Its antigen remains unidentified.

The PCR employed 60 Vbeta primers together with 13 Jbeta primers. Method: immunoSEQ multiplex PCR; TCRdb's copy keeps in-frame clones and lacks some. The data show roughly 200,000 clones, 80% to 90% seen once. The chain joins TRBV28 to TRBJ1-4; the match to TRBD1 covers 10 bases. Specimen: PBMCs. The receptor was derived from a man between 25 and 39 years old in good health and CMV-seronegative. CDR3 in DNA: TGTGCCAGCAGGGTAGGGACAGGGGATTATGAAAAACTGTTTTTT. It codes for CASRVGTGDYEKLFF.